A single sample is the source of the 25 T cell receptor beta chains below, sequenced in a study of T cells in Graves' hyperthyroidism and ophthalmopathy. From RNA transcripts, TCR beta CDR3 regions were amplified. HTBI primers drove first-round RT-PCR of the TCR CDR3. TCRdb itself ran the multiplex PCR reads through MiXCR, one entry per CDR3 protein. The sample holds 300,000 to 450,000 distinct CDR3 sequences, more than 11% seen once. The sample consisted of blood. The receptors originated from a woman aged 55-75 years with Graves' hyperthyroidism.

On this clonotype: An end of the junction differs from the germline gene, which may be a read error. The chain is built from TRBV6-1 and TRBJ1-1, with TRBD1 as a possible D gene (6 bases). Germline V gene lookup returns CDR1 MNHNS and CDR2 SASEGT. The CDR3 runs to 12 residues. CDR3 nucleotide sequence: TGTGCCAGCAGTCCAGGGGAATGGGAGTCTCTCTTT. Translated, it gives CASSPGEWESLF.

This clonotype appeared a few times. V is TRBV15 and J is TRBJ2-7, with D possibly being TRBD2 (5 bases). Between the trimmed V and J ends, which lost 3 bases and 5 bases, there was a span of 23 bases. The CDR3 is 17 residues long. Germline lookup yields CDR1 LNHNV and CDR2 YYDKDF (reference sequence). CDR3 in amino acids: CATSSLWGRVERDEQYF. In nucleotides, the CDR3 is TGTGCCACCAGCAGCCTCTGGGGAAGGGTAGAGAGGGACGAGCAGTACTTC. Full variable domain (rest looked up from reference TRBV15 and TRBJ2-7): DAMVIQNPRYQVTQFGKPVTLSCSQTLNHNVMYWYQQKSSQAPKLLFHYYDKDFNNEADTPDNFQSRRPNTSFCFLDIRSPGLGDTAMYLCATSSLWGRVERDEQYFGPGTRLTVT.

This clonotype has just a few counts. A much more abundant neighbour one base away suggests this may be a read error. This chain uses TRBV29-1 with TRBJ2-1; unclear D gene. The V gene's germline CDR1 is SQVTM and CDR2 ANQGSEA. The CDR3 totals 12 residues. V lost 3 bases and J 8 bases, leaving 11 bases between the germline ends. The CDR3 nucleotides are TGCAGCGTTGAGAAGGTGTACGATGAGCAGTTCTTC. Translation: CSVEKVYDEQFF.

The table lists this clonotype with many counts. V usage is TRBV5-5 and J usage is TRBJ2-7; TRBD2 is a possible D gene (7 bases). Trimming removed 1 base from V and 1 base from J, with 12 bases in between. The CDR3 is made up of 15 amino acids. CDR1 is SGHKS and CDR2 is YYEKEE in the germline V gene (reference sequence). Here the CDR3 DNA reads TGTGCCAGCAGCTTGATCGGGGGGCGGTCCTACGAGCAGTACTTC. It translates to CASSLIGGRSYEQYF. The full variable domain, in which reference TRBV5-5 and TRBJ2-7 provide the parts outside the CDR3, is DAGVTQSPTHLIKTRGQQVTLRCSPISGHKSVSWYQQVLGQGPQFIFQYYEKEERGRGNFPDRFSARQFPNYSSELNVNALLLGDSALYLCASSLIGGRSYEQYFGPGTRLTVT.

V is TRBV29-1 and J is TRBJ1-1; perhaps TRBD1 as D (6 bases). V was pared by 7 bases and J by 6 bases, with 15 bases between. The CDR3 extends over 12 amino acids. Looked up from germline, CDR1 is SQVTM and CDR2 is ANQGSEA. The CDR3 loop is CSGGLQGAEAFF. CDR3 coding DNA: TGCAGCGGAGGGTTACAGGGTGCTGAAGCTTTCTTT. Looking up the rest from reference TRBV29-1 and TRBJ1-1 gives the full variable domain: SAVISQKPSRDICQRGTSLTIQCQVDSQVTMMFWYRQQPGQSLTLIATANQGSEATYESGFVIDKFPISRPNLTFSTLTVSNMSPEDSSIYLCSGGLQGAEAFFGQGTRLTVV.

The chain links TRBV5-1 to TRBJ2-7; 9 nucleotides agree with TRBD2. The CDR3 length is 16 residues. The J segment lost 0 bases and the V segment lost 0 bases, leaving 4 bases of the junction unmatched. The germline V gene has CDR1 SGHRS and CDR2 YFSETQ. DNA for the CDR3: TGCGCCAGCAGCTTGGCCGGGACTAGCAGCTCCTACGAGCAGTACTTC. Residues: CASSLAGTSSSYEQYF.

This clonotype has just a few counts. Here the CDR3 reads CASSRGRDYEQYF. Written as DNA, the CDR3 is TGTGCCAGCAGCCGCGGACGGGACTACGAGCAGTACTTC. The rearrangement joins TRBV7-2 to TRBJ2-7; tentatively, D is TRBD2 (5 bases). V dropped 5 bases and J dropped 3 bases, with 11 bases sitting between them. Germline V gene data show CDR1 as SGHTA and CDR2 as FQGNSA. The CDR3 covers 13 residues.

This clonotype is a singleton in its sample. A read error is possible here, since a much larger clone lies one base away. V usage is TRBV6-1 and J usage is TRBJ1-5; possibly TRBD1 for D (5 bases). V dropped 5 bases and J dropped 13 bases, with 15 bases sitting between them. CDR1 and CDR2 (germline): MNHNS, SASEGT. This CDR3 is built from 12 residues. The CDR3 DNA follows: TGTGCCAGCAGTCGGGACTTCGCAGTTCAGCATTTT. Its protein product is CASSRDFAVQHF.

This chain joins TRBV12-3 or TRBV12-4 and TRBJ2-5, with D unclear. Deletions cut 3 bases from V and 5 bases from J, with 10 bases between. The CDR3 is 13 residues long. CDR3 sequence: CASSFVGFETQYF. The CDR3 nucleotides read TGTGCCAGCAGTTTTGTGGGGTTTGAGACCCAGTACTTC.

V gene TRBV7-3 combines with J gene TRBJ2-1; the D gene is possibly TRBD2 (6 bases). The CDR3 spans 15 residues. The V gene lost 3 bases and the J gene lost 0 bases, with 9 bases spanning the gap. Per germline, CDR1 SGHTA and CDR2 FQGTGA. As DNA, the CDR3 is TGTGCCAGCAGCTTCAGCGGGCCCTCCTACAATGAGCAGTTCTTC. It yields the protein CASSFSGPSYNEQFF.

This clonotype has at least ten counts. This chain joins TRBV11-2 and TRBJ1-1; 7 bases are a match to TRBD1. This CDR3 is 13 amino acids long. Germline V gives CDR1 SGHAT, CDR2 FQNNGV. Trimming removed 6 bases from V and 3 bases from J; junction bases left unmatched: 4. The CDR3 bases are TGTGCCAGCAGGAAGGGGGCTGACACTGAAGCTTTCTTT. It translates to CASRKGADTEAFF.

The V and J genes are TRBV7-9 and TRBJ2-3, with D possibly called TRBD1 or TRBD2 (5 bases each). This CDR3 region has 15 residues. V lost 3 bases, J lost 0 bases, and 10 bases lay in between. CDR1 and CDR2 from the germline V gene are SEHNR and FQNEAQ (reference sequence). The CDR3, as DNA: TGTGCCAGCAGCTTTGCAGGGAGTAGCACAGATACGCAGTATTTT. Its translation: CASSFAGSSTDTQYF.

The table lists this clonotype with many counts. The chain is built from TRBV24-1 and TRBJ1-1; D not resolved. The CDR3 covers 13 residues. CDR1 and CDR2 from the germline V gene are KGHDR and SFDVKD. V gave up 4 bases and J gave up 1 base, with 6 bases separating them. CDR3 region: CATSESGNTEAFF. DNA of the CDR3: TGTGCCACCAGTGAATCGGGGAACACTGAAGCTTTCTTT.

In its sample, this clonotype was seen a few times. This sequence joins TRBV5-1 and TRBJ2-2; possibly TRBD2 for D (6 bases). Trimming took off 7 bases at V and 1 base at J, with 11 bases between the two ends. This CDR3 has 14 amino acids. CDR1 is SGHRS and CDR2 is YFSETQ in the germline V gene. In DNA form, the CDR3 reads TGCGCCAGCCAAGGGACTTTGAACACCGGGGAGCTGTTTTTT. This encodes CASQGTLNTGELFF.

Concerning this clonotype itself: The junction differs from germline at one of its ends, possibly a read error. The chain combines TRBV5-1 with TRBJ1-3; D unresolved. Germline V gene data show CDR1 as SGHRS and CDR2 as YFSETQ. The CDR3 covers 14 residues. CDR3 loop: CASSDGTSGNTVYF. CDR3 bases: TGCGCCAGCAGCGACGGTACCTCTGGAAACACCGTATATTTT.

The chain links TRBV19 to TRBJ2-1; tentatively, D is TRBD1 (6 bases). This CDR3 is built from 12 residues. Trimming removed 3 bases at V and 10 bases at J, with 10 bases between. Germline values: CDR1 LNHDA, CDR2 SQIVND (reference sequence). CDR3 residues: CASSIRGGEQFF. CDR3 sequence (DNA): TGTGCCAGTAGTATTAGAGGGGGAGAGCAGTTCTTC. The variable domain in full, completed from reference TRBV19 and TRBJ2-1, reads DGGITQSPKYLFRKEGQNVTLSCEQNLNHDAMYWYRQDPGQGLRLIYYSQIVNDFQKGDIAEGYSVSREKKESFPLTVTSAQKNPTAFYLCASSIRGGEQFFGPGTRLTVL.

This clonotype was seen at least ten times. The chain has TRBV7-2 and TRBJ1-3, with unresolved D. This CDR3 has 15 residues. V was cut by 5 bases and J by 0 bases, with 11 bases left in between. Germline CDR1 reads SGHTA; CDR2 reads FQGNSA. The CDR3 is CASSRIDTSGNTIYF. The CDR3 region has the DNA TGTGCCAGCAGCCGGATAGACACCTCTGGAAACACCATATATTTT.

This clonotype has at least ten counts. This chain links TRBV28 with TRBJ2-7; 7 bases fit TRBD1. The CDR3 totals 15 residues. Trimming took 3 bases from V and 3 from J; bases not matched to a gene: 8. Per germline, CDR1 MDHEN and CDR2 SYDVKM. The CDR3 is CASSFPTGTVYEQYF. The CDR3 nucleotides read TGTGCCAGCAGTTTCCCGACAGGGACAGTCTACGAGCAGTACTTC.

This clonotype was seen at least ten times. This chain links TRBV5-1 with TRBJ2-7; D might be TRBD1 (6 bases). The CDR3 covers 13 residues. V lost 0 bases to trimming and J lost 5 bases, with 9 bases between them. Germline V gene sequence: CDR1 SGHRS, CDR2 YFSETQ. CDR3 DNA: TGCGCCAGCAGCTTGGAGGACAGTGACGAGCAGTACTTC. Translated: CASSLEDSDEQYF.

This clonotype was seen at least ten times. The chain combines TRBV7-9 with TRBJ1-1; 9 bases are shared with TRBD1. After removal of 5 bases from V and 1 base from J, the junction contained 11 bases not matched to a gene. The CDR3 runs 17 residues. Per germline, CDR1 SEHNR and CDR2 FQNEAQ (reference sequence). CDR3 bases: TGTGCCAGCAGCCCCGGGTCGACAGGGGGGTGGAACACTGAAGCTTTCTTT. Translation gives CASSPGSTGGWNTEAFF.

In its sample, this clonotype was seen a few times. This chain joins TRBV19 and TRBJ2-6; D is ambiguous. Deletions cut 5 bases from V and 1 base from J, with 6 bases between. Per the germline V gene, CDR1 is LNHDA and CDR2 is SQIVND (reference sequence). The CDR3 contains 14 residues. The CDR3 loop reads CASSVGSGANVLTF. CDR3 bases: TGTGCCAGTAGTGTGGGTTCTGGGGCCAACGTCCTGACTTTC.

The chain employs TRBV12-3 or TRBV12-4 and TRBJ1-5; the D is unclear. This CDR3 has 13 amino acids. Trimming removed 3 bases from V and 5 bases from J, with 8 bases in between. The CDR3 DNA sequence: TGTGCCAGCAGTTTTGGTCAACATCAGCCCCAGCATTTT. The encoded protein is CASSFGQHQPQHF.

CDR3 protein: CASSLGGQPQAEAFF. Here the CDR3 DNA reads TGCGCCAGCAGCTTGGGTGGACAGCCACAAGCTGAAGCTTTCTTT. The chain joins TRBV5-1 to TRBJ1-1; D is perhaps TRBD1 (6 bases). CDR3 length equals 15 residues. Germline values: CDR1 SGHRS, CDR2 YFSETQ. V was trimmed by 0 bases and J by 6 bases, leaving 15 bases between them.

This clonotype showed up just a few times. The V and J genes are TRBV19 and TRBJ2-7; 8 nucleotides match TRBD1. Germline values: CDR1 LNHDA, CDR2 SQIVND (reference sequence). Germline trimming cut 6 bases from V and 6 bases from J; bases unmatched to any gene: 10. The CDR3 sequence is 14 residues long. The CDR3 spells CASRPGQGSGEQYF. In nucleotides, the CDR3 is TGTGCCAGTAGACCCGGACAGGGATCCGGCGAGCAGTACTTC. The entire variable domain, with the rest obtained from reference TRBV19 and TRBJ2-7, is as follows: DGGITQSPKYLFRKEGQNVTLSCEQNLNHDAMYWYRQDPGQGLRLIYYSQIVNDFQKGDIAEGYSVSREKKESFPLTVTSAQKNPTAFYLCASRPGQGSGEQYFGPGTRLTVT.

The chain carries TRBV19 and TRBJ1-2; 9 bases are a match to TRBD1. The trim removed 6 bases at V and 1 base at J, leaving 12 bases unmatched. The germline gives CDR1 LNHDA, CDR2 SQIVND (reference sequence). The CDR3 is 17 amino acids. The CDR3 nucleotides read TGTGCCAGTAGCTCCGATTTGGGGACAGGGCTTAACTATGGCTACACCTTC. Amino acid sequence: CASSSDLGTGLNYGYTF.